This T cell receptor (beta chain) appears in the sequencing data of a study of cytomegalovirus exposure and HLA in healthy donors. Study-wide points: In a later analysis, compared with equally common non-associated chains, HLA-associated beta chains were more expanded.

PCR was performed using 60 Vbeta and 13 Jbeta primers. Authors' data handling: Roughly 83 million unique TCR beta chains, roughly 11 million of them shared, were counted by a later analysis. Clones were sequenced by immunoSEQ multiplex PCR, and TCRdb holds only the in-frame ones, with some missing. The DNA gave D and trimming, while V, J and clone size come from that table. The table has more than 95,000 clones, 77% seen once. In the case of this clone: Its antigen is unknown.

The germline V gene has CDR1 SGHDN and CDR2 FVKESK. This CDR3 is built from 16 residues. With 2 bases clipped from V and 0 bases from J, the junction kept 3 bases outside the gene matches. The clonotype comes from a woman aged 40 to 55 in good health and CMV-seropositive. Sequencing used PBMCs. The chain combines TRBV14 with TRBJ2-7; 11 bases map to TRBD2. The CDR3 sequence is CASSQLAGGPSYEQYF. CDR3 nucleotides: TGTGCCAGCAGCCAATTAGCGGGAGGGCCCTCCTACGAGCAGTACTTC. The full variable domain, rest sourced from reference TRBV14 and TRBJ2-7, is EAGVTQFPSHSVIEKGQTVTLRCDPISGHDNLYWYRRVMGKEIKFLLHFVKESKQDESGMPNNRFLAERTGGTYSTLKVQPAELEDSGVYFCASSQLAGGPSYEQYFGPGTRLTVT.